One T cell receptor beta chain is described in this entry. What it binds is not known. These data originate in a study of cytomegalovirus exposure and HLA in healthy donors. Background on the study: Early released data comprised tens of millions of unique TCRs from HLA-typed donors.

Primers: 60 Vbeta forward and 13 Jbeta reverse. Sequencing used immunoSEQ multiplex PCR; TCRdb keeps in-frame clones, though not all of them. The sample includes around 200,000 clones, approximately 82% seen only once; the top ten take about a tenth. Study-wide points: Across donors, presence/absence analyses took sequencing depth to be roughly uniform. After further analysis at a later stage, around 17,000 TCR beta sequences were associated with HLA alleles at 0.05 false discovery rate. Highest at DRB1 and lowest at HLA-C, TCR association rates differed among HLA loci in a later analysis.

After removal of 4 bases from V and 5 bases from J, the junction contained 4 bases not matched to a gene. Germline assignment: CDR1 LNHDA and CDR2 SQIVND (reference sequence). The CDR3 consists of 13 residues. V gene TRBV19 combines with J gene TRBJ2-5, with 7 bases matching TRBD1. This TCR was sampled from a woman aged 45-65 years in good health and CMV-seropositive. Sequenced: PBMCs. The CDR3 here is CASSKTGMETQYF. CDR3 bases: TGTGCCAGTAGTAAGACAGGGATGGAGACCCAGTACTTC. Filled out from reference TRBV19 and TRBJ2-5, the complete variable domain reads DGGITQSPKYLFRKEGQNVTLSCEQNLNHDAMYWYRQDPGQGLRLIYYSQIVNDFQKGDIAEGYSVSREKKESFPLTVTSAQKNPTAFYLCASSKTGMETQYFGPGTRLLVL.